A selection of T cell receptor beta chains follows, all from one sample in a study of human T cells and chemical hapten exposure. TCRdb re-called the RACE reads with MiXCR, one entry per CDR3 protein. The table lists 65,000 to 85,000 distinct CDR3 sequences, around 10% of them singletons, with about 1.3% in the top ten. The sequencing used whole blood, collected in connection with sensitization to the hapten diphenylcyclopropenone (DPC). Every receptor here comes from a woman in her forties or fifties with alopecia areata. Some clones in this sample may be carry-over from other donors' samples. CDR3s leave out the opening cysteine and the closing phenylalanine or tryptophan.

v_gene	j_gene	CDR3aa
TRBV14	TRBJ2-2	ASRRRAAGTGELF
TRBV14	TRBJ1-3	ASSQGGKGNTIY
TRBV20-1	TRBJ2-1	SARASGGGESSYNEQF
TRBV4-1	TRBJ2-1	ASSQAGTVGEQF
TRBV18	TRBJ1-3	ASSPRQMSSGNTIY
TRBV2	TRBJ2-7	ASSVAPGSGPGEQY
TRBV7-3	TRBJ1-1	ASSLHRSTEAF
TRBV7-9	TRBJ1-1	ASSLQGASTEAF
TRBV9	TRBJ2-4	ASSVGGPGGMGAKNIQY
TRBV6-2/TRBV6-3	TRBJ1-1	ASSFLRRENTEAF
TRBV12-3/TRBV12-4	TRBJ1-1	ASSLGQVNTEAF
TRBV6-1	TRBJ2-3	ASSVASRDTQY
TRBV6-4	TRBJ1-2	ASSLDGVYGYT
TRBV5-1	TRBJ2-3	ASSYRGLAGDLDTQY
TRBV28	TRBJ2-1	ASSSSSGVYNEQF
TRBV24-1	TRBJ2-1	ATSGGGQRLGSYNEQF
TRBV29-1	TRBJ2-5	SAILAGETQY
TRBV4-2	TRBJ2-3	ASSQDPGAGRTDTQY
TRBV4-2	TRBJ2-7	ASSQDKGRYEQY
TRBV11-2	TRBJ2-3	ASSPSWGTDTQY
TRBV11-2	TRBJ2-3	ASSSRQGSTDTQY
TRBV18	TRBJ2-1	ASSPPTIDEQF
TRBV12-3/TRBV12-4	TRBJ2-2	ASSLGLAANTGELF
TRBV20-1	TRBJ2-4	SATGTSENIQY
TRBV2	TRBJ1-3	ASSVDGNTIY
TRBV7-9	TRBJ2-7	ASSSRLANYEQY
TRBV12-3/TRBV12-4	TRBJ2-4	ASSFSGRLAKNIQY
TRBV29-1	TRBJ1-2	SVEDLRSPPGPSGDYGYT
TRBV7-8	TRBJ1-5	ASSLAFPGTGPNSNQPQH
TRBV29-1	TRBJ1-2	SVEYSNYGYT
TRBV20-1	TRBJ2-1	SASPGGAYNEQF
TRBV6-6	TRBJ2-5	ASRTGTGGLETQY
TRBV30	TRBJ2-7	AWSVIAGVTYEQY
TRBV5-1	TRBJ1-2	ASSFDRTGRGYT
TRBV29-1	TRBJ2-7	SVTDRGSYEQY
TRBV7-2	TRBJ2-3	ASSSPGGRGGTQY
TRBV6-6	TRBJ1-4	ASRPTERANEKLF
TRBV25-1	TRBJ2-2	ASSKQGGGTGELF
TRBV12-3/TRBV12-4	TRBJ2-1	ASRTSDRLDEQF
TRBV2	TRBJ2-1	ASKREADNEQF
TRBV7-9	TRBJ2-3	ASSLGSSTDTQY
TRBV15	TRBJ1-2	ATSRDLPTGQVYGYT
TRBV19	TRBJ2-3	ASTPGAASTDTQY
TRBV18	TRBJ2-1	ASSPLSYNEQF
TRBV18	TRBJ2-1	ASSPEKGGPGEQF
TRBV5-8	TRBJ1-2	ASSLRIQGDYGYT
TRBV19	TRBJ1-3	ASSIAVSGNTIY
TRBV2	TRBJ2-7	ASSADGLYEQY
TRBV7-2	TRBJ2-7	ASSLSANSGPYEQY
TRBV6-1	TRBJ2-5	ASRRGTAETQY
TRBV7-3	TRBJ2-3	ASSLNSLRTDTQY
TRBV7-6	TRBJ2-7	ASTSPGQGANEQY
TRBV11-3	TRBJ2-5	ASSLGGTDQETQY
TRBV5-4	TRBJ2-7	ASSLGREADEQY